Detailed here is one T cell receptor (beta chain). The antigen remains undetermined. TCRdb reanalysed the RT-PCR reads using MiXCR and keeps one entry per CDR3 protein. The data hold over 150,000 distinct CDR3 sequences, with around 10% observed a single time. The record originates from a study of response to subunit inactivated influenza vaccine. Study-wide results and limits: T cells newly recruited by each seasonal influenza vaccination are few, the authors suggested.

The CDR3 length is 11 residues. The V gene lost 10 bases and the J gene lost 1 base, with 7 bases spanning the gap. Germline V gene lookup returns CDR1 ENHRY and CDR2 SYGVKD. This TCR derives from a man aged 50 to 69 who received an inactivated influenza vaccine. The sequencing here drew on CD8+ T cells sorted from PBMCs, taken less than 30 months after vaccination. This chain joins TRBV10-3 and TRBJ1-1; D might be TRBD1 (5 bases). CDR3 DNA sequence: TGTGCCACGGGACGGAACACTGAAGCTTTCTTT. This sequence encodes CATGRNTEAFF.